The rows below give T cell receptor beta chains drawn from one sample of a study of human T cells and chemical hapten exposure. Each CDR3 protein is one row after TCRdb ran MiXCR on the RACE reads. The sample holds around 380,000 distinct CDR3 sequences, nearly 5% seen once. The sample was whole blood, taken in connection with sensitization to the hapten diphenylcyclopropenone (DPC). These TCRs come from a woman aged 50 to 60 with alopecia areata. Some clones in this sample may be carry-over from other donors' samples. Both conserved end residues are part of each CDR3. D genes are given only for firm matches. Clone size is shown for a subset of rows, as once, few, many or a class of expanded clone.

NA,TRBJ1-5,NA,TRBV20-1,CSARVRGPNQPQHF,TGCAGTGCTAGGGTCCGGGGACCCAATCAGCCCCAGCATTTT
many,TRBJ1-1,NA,TRBV2,CASSEGVEVEAFF,TGTGCCAGCAGTGAAGGTGTCGAGGTTGAAGCTTTCTTT
many,TRBJ2-1,NA,TRBV12-3/TRBV12-4,CASSPEDGYNEQFF,TGTGCCAGCAGTCCCGAGGACGGGTACAATGAGCAGTTCTTC
NA,TRBJ2-3,NA,TRBV9,CASSVVGDPDTQYF,TGTGCCAGCAGCGTAGTGGGGGACCCAGATACGCAGTATTTT
many,TRBJ2-5,TRBD2,TRBV5-8,CASSDGTSGPQETQYF,TGTGCCAGCAGCGACGGGACTAGCGGCCCCCAAGAGACCCAGTACTTC
NA,TRBJ2-7,TRBD1,TRBV7-9,CASSLLGQVSYEQYF,TGTGCCAGCAGCTTATTGGGACAGGTCTCCTACGAGCAGTACTTC
many,TRBJ1-1,TRBD1,TRBV7-9,CASGTGDRVEAFF,TGTGCCAGCGGGACCGGGGACAGGGTGGAAGCTTTCTTT
many,TRBJ2-7,NA,TRBV4-3,CASSQDPSSTPYEQYF,TGCGCCAGCAGCCAAGACCCCTCATCGACCCCTTACGAGCAGTACTTC
many,TRBJ2-3,NA,TRBV29-1,CSVEGLVGRGTGMGDTQYF,TGCAGCGTTGAAGGACTTGTCGGGAGAGGTACCGGAATGGGAGATACGCAGTATTTT
many,TRBJ2-3,NA,TRBV29-1,CSAEAGIYTDTQYF,TGCAGCGCCGAAGCAGGAATTTACACAGATACGCAGTATTTT
many,TRBJ1-2,NA,TRBV20-1,CSASGGFVNGYTF,TGCAGTGCTAGCGGCGGATTCGTTAATGGCTACACCTTC
NA,TRBJ2-1,NA,TRBV11-2,CASSEQTYNEQFF,TGTGCCAGCAGCGAACAGACTTACAATGAGCAGTTCTTC
NA,TRBJ2-7,NA,TRBV25-1,CASTSGTYEQYF,TGTGCCAGCACCTCAGGGACCTACGAGCAGTACTTC
few,TRBJ2-3,NA,TRBV30,CGARREAHDTQYF,TGTGGGGCACGGAGAGAAGCACATGATACGCAGTATTTT
many,TRBJ2-6,NA,TRBV7-2,CASSPTWSGANVLTF,TGTGCCAGCAGCCCCACCTGGTCTGGGGCCAACGTCCTGACTTTC
NA,TRBJ1-6,NA,TRBV28,CASSFAKSSYNSPLHF,TGTGCCAGCAGTTTCGCCAAGAGCTCCTATAATTCACCCCTCCACTTT
NA,TRBJ2-7,NA,TRBV5-1,CASSVDGIYEQYF,TGCGCCAGCAGCGTGGACGGTATCTACGAGCAGTACTTC
many,TRBJ2-3,NA,TRBV21-1,CASSKGSTGGITDTQYF,TGTGCCAGCAGCAAAGGTTCAACGGGAGGGATCACAGATACGCAGTATTTT
few,TRBJ2-1,NA,TRBV6-2/TRBV6-3,CASTPRGTPNEQFF,TGTGCCAGCACCCCCCGGGGGACTCCCAATGAGCAGTTCTTC
few,TRBJ2-7,NA,TRBV2,CASSDTLGGYEQYF,TGTGCCAGCAGCGACACCCTAGGAGGGTACGAGCAGTACTTC
many,TRBJ1-1,NA,TRBV3-1,CASSQRTANTEAFF,TGTGCCAGCAGCCAAAGGACAGCAAACACTGAAGCTTTCTTT
many,TRBJ2-2,TRBD1,TRBV3-1,CASSRGQGAAGELFF,TGTGCCAGCAGCCGTGGACAGGGAGCGGCCGGGGAGCTGTTTTTT
NA,TRBJ1-2,NA,TRBV6-6,CASSSVGTDYGYTF,TGTGCCAGCAGTTCCGTCGGGACTGACTATGGCTACACCTTC
NA,TRBJ2-1,NA,TRBV19,CASSPQVGVYNEQFF,TGTGCCAGTAGCCCCCAAGTTGGGGTGTACAATGAGCAGTTCTTC
few,TRBJ1-3,TRBD1,TRBV12-3/TRBV12-4,CASSFPPDRVAGNTIYF,TGTGCCAGCAGTTTCCCCCCGGACAGGGTGGCTGGAAACACCATATATTTT
NA,TRBJ2-1,TRBD1,TRBV5-1,CASSGGQPYNEQFF,TGCGCCAGCAGCGGGGGACAGCCCTACAATGAGCAGTTCTTC
few,TRBJ1-2,NA,TRBV25-1,CASSEAGGTYYGYTF,TGTGCCAGCAGTGAGGCGGGGGGGACCTATTATGGCTACACCTTC
few,TRBJ2-5,TRBD1,TRBV20-1,CSYKAGTGVETQYF,TGCAGCTACAAAGCGGGGACAGGGGTAGAGACCCAGTACTTC
few,TRBJ1-3,NA,TRBV7-2,CASSLVPLSGNTIYF,TGTGCCAGCAGCTTAGTGCCGCTCTCTGGAAACACCATATATTTT
NA,TRBJ1-3,TRBD1,TRBV28,CASSTIGTGDANTIYF,TGTGCCAGCAGTACAATCGGGACAGGGGATGCAAACACCATATATTTT
many,TRBJ2-5,NA,TRBV7-2,CASSLDSRHQETQYF,TGTGCCAGCAGCTTAGACTCGCGCCACCAAGAGACCCAGTACTTC
many,TRBJ1-2,NA,TRBV7-2,CASSLHFGNYGYTF,TGTGCCAGCAGCTTACATTTTGGGAACTATGGCTACACCTTC
many,TRBJ2-1,TRBD2,TRBV18,CASGLAGDLYNEQFF,TGTGCCAGCGGACTAGCGGGGGACCTTTACAATGAGCAGTTCTTC
few,TRBJ2-7,TRBD1,TRBV27,CASTFTGTGTYEQYF,TGTGCCAGCACTTTTACCGGGACAGGTACCTACGAGCAGTACTTC
NA,TRBJ2-1,TRBD2,TRBV6-2/TRBV6-3,CASSYSGLAGSNEQFF,TGTGCCAGCAGTTACTCGGGACTAGCGGGCTCCAATGAGCAGTTCTTC
many,TRBJ1-1,NA,TRBV2,CASRDVGYTEAFF,TGTGCCAGCAGGGACGTGGGTTACACTGAAGCTTTCTTT
NA,TRBJ2-3,NA,TRBV20-1,CSAFSGGTDTQYF,TGCAGTGCCTTCTCAGGGGGCACAGATACGCAGTATTTT
many,TRBJ2-5,TRBD2,TRBV12-3/TRBV12-4,CASSSSGGLQETQYF,TGTGCCAGCAGTTCTAGCGGGGGGCTTCAAGAGACCCAGTACTTC
few,TRBJ2-3,TRBD2,TRBV5-6,CASSLELAATDTQYF,TGTGCCAGCAGCTTGGAACTAGCGGCCACAGATACGCAGTATTTT
few,TRBJ2-3,NA,TRBV27,CASSLSRLPQDTQYF,TGTGCCAGCAGTTTATCGCGGCTACCCCAGGATACGCAGTATTTT
NA,TRBJ2-1,NA,TRBV28,CASSFRGLAYNNEQFF,TGTGCCAGCAGTTTCCGGGGCCTGGCCTACAACAATGAGCAGTTCTTC
many,TRBJ2-1,TRBD1,TRBV29-1,CSVRGRLYNEQFF,TGCAGCGTCAGGGGGCGATTATACAATGAGCAGTTCTTC
NA,TRBJ2-5,TRBD2,TRBV7-9,CASSRNPGLAGGETQYF,TGTGCCAGCAGCCGGAACCCTGGACTAGCGGGGGGCGAGACCCAGTACTTC
many,TRBJ1-1,NA,TRBV20-1,CSAREERTKYTEAFF,TGCAGTGCTAGAGAGGAGCGAACCAAATACACTGAAGCTTTCTTT
many,TRBJ1-1,TRBD1,TRBV28,CASSLTGALNTEAFF,TGTGCCAGCAGTTTAACAGGGGCGTTGAACACTGAAGCTTTCTTT
few,TRBJ1-1,NA,TRBV5-1,CASRKTGTLPNTEAFF,TGCGCCAGCAGGAAGACAGGAACACTGCCGAACACTGAAGCTTTCTTT
many,TRBJ1-2,NA,TRBV28,CASSLPASNYGYTF,TGTGCCAGCAGTTTGCCAGCGTCAAACTATGGCTACACCTTC
NA,TRBJ2-1,NA,TRBV12-3/TRBV12-4,CASSPPDSMYNEQFF,TGTGCCAGCAGTCCCCCGGACAGTATGTACAATGAGCAGTTCTTC
many,TRBJ2-4,NA,TRBV7-2,CASSFDGKGMGAKNIQYF,TGTGCCAGCAGCTTCGATGGCAAAGGGATGGGGGCCAAAAACATTCAGTACTTC
many,TRBJ2-3,TRBD2,TRBV20-1,CSATGLAGGLGTQYF,TGCAGTGCTACAGGACTAGCGGGGGGGCTTGGTACGCAGTATTTT
many,TRBJ1-6,NA,TRBV27,CASSLKEQSNSPLHF,TGTGCCAGCAGTTTAAAAGAACAGAGTAATTCACCCCTCCACTTT
NA,TRBJ2-7,NA,TRBV28,CASSAPPGQEQYF,TGTGCCAGCAGTGCACCCCCAGGACAGGAGCAGTACTTC
many,TRBJ2-1,NA,TRBV6-5,CASSYSGGRREQFF,TGTGCCAGCAGTTACTCCGGGGGTCGTAGGGAGCAGTTCTTC
few,TRBJ2-3,TRBD2,TRBV20-1,CSAKSRLAGSTDTQYF,TGCAGTGCTAAATCTCGACTAGCGGGGAGCACAGATACGCAGTATTTT
many,TRBJ1-1,NA,TRBV6-1,CASRSTGLNTEAFF,TGTGCCAGCAGATCGACAGGACTGAACACTGAAGCTTTCTTT
NA,TRBJ1-2,NA,TRBV7-2,CASSLEDRGFYTF,TGTGCCAGCAGCTTAGAAGATCGCGGGTTCTACACCTTC
many,TRBJ2-7,NA,TRBV5-5,CASSQSGGRLLYEQYF,TGTGCCAGCAGCCAATCCGGGGGGCGACTTCTTTACGAGCAGTACTTC
many,TRBJ1-1,NA,TRBV5-1,CASSSNPLTEAFF,TGCGCCAGCAGCTCGAACCCCCTCACTGAAGCTTTCTTT
many,TRBJ2-7,NA,TRBV12-3/TRBV12-4,CASSLRSGEQYF,TGTGCCAGCAGTTTAAGGTCGGGTGAGCAGTACTTC
many,TRBJ2-6,NA,TRBV28,CASRQQLSGANVLTF,TGTGCCAGCAGACAGCAGCTATCTGGGGCCAACGTCCTGACTTTC